Listed below are T cell receptor beta chains from one sample, sequenced in a study of T-cell memory formation after mild COVID-19. TCRdb independently ran MiXCR on the 5' RACE reads; one entry per CDR3 protein. The data hold more than 80,000 distinct CDR3 sequences, with 12% observed a single time. Sequencing used PBMCs or a T cell subset sorted from them (not recorded which). All receptors come from an adult woman who had mild COVID-19 (a few samples of this study predate the infection). Cell type and time point are not known. Each CDR3 is given with its conserved first and last residue. The D gene is left open where the match is weak. The listing skips clone size in some rows; elsewhere it reads once, few, many or a size class.

TRBJ2-7,TRBV24-1,NA,NA,TGTGCCACCAGTGATGTAAACTACGAGCAGTACTTC,CATSDVNYEQYF
TRBJ2-3,TRBV9,NA,NA,TGTGCCAGCAGCGATCGAGGATGGGATACGCAGTATTTT,CASSDRGWDTQYF
TRBJ2-2,TRBV7-6,TRBD2,few,TGTGCCAGCAGCTTAGCGGTACTAGCGGGAGCCGGGGAGCTGTTTTTT,CASSLAVLAGAGELFF
TRBJ2-1,TRBV5-1,TRBD2,few,TGCGCCAGCACCCCTAGCGGGAGGGGGTTAAATGAGCAGTTCTTC,CASTPSGRGLNEQFF
TRBJ1-5,TRBV6-5,NA,few,TGTGCCAGCACCGGGACCGGAGGGGAGCCCCAGCATTTT,CASTGTGGEPQHF
TRBJ1-1,TRBV5-6,TRBD1,NA,TGTGCCAGCAGCACAGGGGGCGCCGGGACTGAAGCTTTCTTT,CASSTGGAGTEAFF
TRBJ2-3,TRBV6-1,TRBD2,many,TGTGCCAGCAGTGAGGCTAGCGGGGGCCCGGATACGCAGTATTTT,CASSEASGGPDTQYF
TRBJ2-7,TRBV12-3/TRBV12-4,TRBD1,few,TGTGCCAGCAGTTTAGCGACAGGGAGAGAGCAGTACTTC,CASSLATGREQYF
TRBJ2-1,TRBV12-3/TRBV12-4,NA,many,TGTGCCAGCAGTTTAGGACTCTCAAGTGAGCAGTTCTTC,CASSLGLSSEQFF
TRBJ1-5,TRBV15,NA,few,TGTGCCACCAGCAGAGATCGGTTCCAGCCCCAGCATTTT,CATSRDRFQPQHF
TRBJ1-6,TRBV5-6,NA,few,TGTGCCAGCAGCCCCGGATCGGGACGCGGAAATTCACCCCTCCACTTT,CASSPGSGRGNSPLHF
TRBJ2-7,TRBV5-1,TRBD2,few,TGCGCCAGCAGCTTAGGAGCAGGGGGACTAGCGGACTACGAGCAGTACTTC,CASSLGAGGLADYEQYF
TRBJ1-1,TRBV4-3,NA,NA,TGCGCCAGCAGCCCAGGGTCGGGGATCACTGAAGCTTTCTTT,CASSPGSGITEAFF
TRBJ2-7,TRBV7-9,NA,few,TGTGCCAGCAGCGCTACGGTCATGAGCTCCTACGAGCAGTACTTC,CASSATVMSSYEQYF
TRBJ2-3,TRBV7-9,NA,few,TGTGCCAGCAGCCTGGGAGCGTACGGGGGTTACACAGATACGCAGTATTTT,CASSLGAYGGYTDTQYF
TRBJ2-7,TRBV6-2/TRBV6-3,TRBD2,NA,TGTGCCAGCAGTTACCCCCCTAGCGGGAGGGCCGGTCGGAGCTCCTACGAGCAGTACTTC,CASSYPPSGRAGRSSYEQYF
TRBJ2-2,TRBV20-1,TRBD2,few,TGCAGTGCTCAGCGGGAGGGCCATGCTACCGGGGAGCTGTTTTTT,CSAQREGHATGELFF
TRBJ1-3,TRBV7-9,NA,few,TGTGCCAGCAGCTTCGTGATCTCTGGAAACACCATATATTTT,CASSFVISGNTIYF
TRBJ1-5,TRBV5-6,NA,NA,TGTGCCAGCAGCTTGGGAGGTTTAATTCATCAGCCCCAGCATTTT,CASSLGGLIHQPQHF
TRBJ2-6,TRBV7-9,NA,once,TGTGCCAGCATCGCCCACGGCAGGGATCTTGAGGGGGCCAACGTCCTGACTTTC,CASIAHGRDLEGANVLTF
TRBJ1-1,TRBV27,TRBD1,NA,TGTGCCAGCAGTTCAGGACAGGGTGCGACTGAAGCTTTCTTT,CASSSGQGATEAFF
TRBJ2-1,TRBV9,TRBD2,few,TGTGCCAGCAGCGTTACGAGCGGGATATCCTACAATGAGCAGTTCTTC,CASSVTSGISYNEQFF
TRBJ2-1,TRBV9,NA,NA,TGTGCCGGCTCAGGAGGCTCCTACAATGAGCAGTTCTTC,CAGSGGSYNEQFF
TRBJ2-7,TRBV20-1,TRBD2,NA,TGCAGTGCTGGACTAGCCGCCTACGAGCAGTACTTC,CSAGLAAYEQYF
TRBJ2-7,TRBV4-2,TRBD1,few,TGTGCCAGCAGCCAAGGGACAGGAGGTGTCAACGAGCAGTACTTC,CASSQGTGGVNEQYF
TRBJ2-3,TRBV30,NA,NA,TGTGCCTGGAGTTTAGGGGCGATAGATACGCAGTATTTT,CAWSLGAIDTQYF
TRBJ1-2,TRBV6-5,NA,NA,TGTGCCAGCAGTTACTTGTCAGGAACCGGCAACTATGGCTACACCTTC,CASSYLSGTGNYGYTF
TRBJ2-7,TRBV18,NA,NA,TGTGCCAGCTCACCACCGTCAGATTCCTACGAGCAGTACTTC,CASSPPSDSYEQYF
TRBJ1-6,TRBV4-1,NA,few,TGCGCCAGCAGCCAAGTAGGAGGCGAGGGGTTCGTTGATTCACCCCTCCACTTT,CASSQVGGEGFVDSPLHF
TRBJ1-5,TRBV24-1,NA,NA,TGTGCCACCAGTGACCAGTATAGCGGGGTTAGCAATCAGCCCCAGCATTTT,CATSDQYSGVSNQPQHF
TRBJ1-2,TRBV5-1,NA,NA,TGCGCCAGCAGCTCTCTTGGGGCAGATCATGGCTACACCTTC,CASSSLGADHGYTF
TRBJ2-3,TRBV21-1,NA,few,TGTGCCACCTGCCGGTGGGGGGTACCCACAGATACGCAGTATTTT,CATCRWGVPTDTQYF
TRBJ1-1,TRBV6-1,NA,NA,TGTGCCAGCAGTGGTGGCCGCGTCACTGAAGCTTTCTTT,CASSGGRVTEAFF
TRBJ2-7,TRBV19,NA,few,TGTGCCAGTAGTATGGACACCCTGTGGAGGGAGCAGTACTTC,CASSMDTLWREQYF
TRBJ2-4,TRBV12-3/TRBV12-4,TRBD2,few,TGTGCCAGCAGTTTAACGCTAGCGGGAGGTCTGGGCAAAAACATTCAGTACTTC,CASSLTLAGGLGKNIQYF
TRBJ2-1,TRBV2,NA,NA,TGTGCCAGCAGCGAACCTTCGGGCCCCGCCATGGATGAGCAGTTCTTC,CASSEPSGPAMDEQFF
TRBJ2-2,TRBV3-1,TRBD1,NA,TGTGCCAGCAAGTTAGGACAGGCAGTCACCGGGGAGCTGTTTTTT,CASKLGQAVTGELFF
TRBJ2-1,TRBV2,NA,few,TGTGCCAGCGGAGACAACAATGAGCAGTTCTTC,CASGDNNEQFF
TRBJ2-5,TRBV9,NA,few,TGTGCCAGCAGCGTAGGGGGGTCAGGGCAAGAGACCCAGTACTTC,CASSVGGSGQETQYF
TRBJ1-1,TRBV27,TRBD1,NA,TGTGCCAGCAGTTCTCCCGGGACAGGGGGCCCGAGGACTGAAGCTTTCTTT,CASSSPGTGGPRTEAFF
TRBJ2-2,TRBV15,TRBD2,NA,TGTGCCACCAGCAGAGATCGGGGGGCCGGGGAGCTGTTTTTT,CATSRDRGAGELFF
TRBJ1-1,TRBV27,NA,few,TGTGCCAGCAGTTTTTGGGCCCGGGGCACTGAAGCTTTCTTT,CASSFWARGTEAFF
TRBJ2-7,TRBV25-1,TRBD2,few,TGTGCCAGCAGCCAGACTAGCGGCTACTCCTACGAGCAGTACTTC,CASSQTSGYSYEQYF
TRBJ2-7,TRBV4-1,NA,many,TGCGCCAGCAGCCAAGGGGACGGCTCCTACGAGCAGTACTTC,CASSQGDGSYEQYF
TRBJ2-7,TRBV12-3/TRBV12-4,TRBD1,few,TGTGCCAGCACCTACAGGGGAACCTACGAGCAGTACTTC,CASTYRGTYEQYF